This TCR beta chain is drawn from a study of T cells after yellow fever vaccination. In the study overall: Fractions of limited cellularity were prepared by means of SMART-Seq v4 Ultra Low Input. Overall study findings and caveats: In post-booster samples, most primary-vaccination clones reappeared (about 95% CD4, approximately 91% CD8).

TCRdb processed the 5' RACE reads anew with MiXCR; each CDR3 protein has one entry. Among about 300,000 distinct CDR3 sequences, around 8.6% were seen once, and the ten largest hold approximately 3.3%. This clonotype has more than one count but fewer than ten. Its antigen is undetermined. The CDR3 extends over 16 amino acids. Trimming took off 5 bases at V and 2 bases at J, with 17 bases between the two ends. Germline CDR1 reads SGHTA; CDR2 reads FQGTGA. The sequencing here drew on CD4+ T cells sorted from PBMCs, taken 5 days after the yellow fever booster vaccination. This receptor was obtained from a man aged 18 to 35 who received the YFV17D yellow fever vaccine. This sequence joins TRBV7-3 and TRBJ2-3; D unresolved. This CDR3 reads CASSPIRLAYTDTQYF. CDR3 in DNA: TGTGCCAGCAGCCCCATACGCTTGGCATACACAGATACGCAGTATTTT. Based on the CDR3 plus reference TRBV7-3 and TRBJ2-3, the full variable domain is GAGVSQTPSNKVTEKGKYVELRCDPISGHTALYWYRQSLGQGPEFLIYFQGTGAADDSGLPNDRFFAVRPEGSVSTLKIQRTERGDSAVYLCASSPIRLAYTDTQYFGPGTRLTVL.